This T cell receptor beta chain was sequenced during a study of human T cells and chemical hapten exposure. Overall study results and limits: Donors, who had alopecia, may show an immune response that differs from healthy people's.

The CDR3 totals 15 residues. CDR1 and CDR2 (germline): KGHSH, LQKENI. This clonotype was seen only once. As yet, its antigen is unknown. The junction departs from the called germline gene at one end, perhaps through a read error. Time point defined: pre-sensitization, week 0. Treatment indicated: therapeutic diphenylcyclopropenone sensitization with weekly scalp DPC. Each patch-test visit's blood sample preceded patch application. Using its own MiXCR run on the RACE reads, TCRdb lists one record per CDR3 protein. The sample carries about 51,000 distinct CDR3 sequences, about a tenth recorded once. This TCR came from a woman in her 40s with alopecia areata. Some clones in this sample may be carry-over from other donors' samples. This specimen was whole blood, taken in connection with sensitization to the hapten diphenylcyclopropenone (DPC). The rearrangement links TRBV18 to TRBJ2-5, with D hard to call. Here the CDR3 reads CAGSPDLRYQETQYF. In DNA, the CDR3 is TGTGCCGGCTCACCAGATCTTAGGTACCAAGAGACCCAGTACTTC.